This T cell receptor (beta chain) is from a study of CD8 T cells in Susac syndrome. Study in general: Patients with Susac syndrome were therapy-naive, taking corticosteroids, with some also receiving intravenous immunoglobulin, or taking intravenous immunoglobulin alone at the time their blood was drawn.

Sequencing of TCR beta drew on CD8+ and CD4+ T cells from blood. Study-wide results and limits: Clonal expansion was not seen in any Susac syndrome CD4+ T cell repertoire.

RNA was extracted with the RNeasy kit, and a quantity of roughly 0.5 to 1 ug was reverse transcribed using random hexamers. A multiplex approach, immunoSEQ multiplex PCR, amplified TCR beta CDR3 across 54 Vbeta and 13 Jbeta. TCRdb processed the immunoSEQ multiplex PCR reads anew with MiXCR; each CDR3 protein has one entry. The sample contains about 140,000 distinct CDR3 sequences, 95% of which appear only once. Concerning this clonotype: Its specificity is not known.

Sequencing was performed on CD4+ T cells from PBMCs. The sequence was collected from a human donor with Susac syndrome.

The CDR3, as DNA: TGTGCCAGCTGCAGAAATGGACAGGGCTACGAGCAGTACTTC. Its protein is CASCRNGQGYEQYF. J is TRBJ2-7 and V is TRBV18; TRBD1 agrees at 8 bases. With V trimmed by 7 bases and J by 3 bases, 8 bases remained unmatched. The germline CDR1 and CDR2 sequences are KGHSH and LQKENI. The length of the CDR3 is 14 residues.